Here is one T cell receptor beta chain with its context. This specimen belongs to a study of blood T cell repertoires in COVID-19. TCRdb's copy holds only in-frame clones and misses some; the assay was immunoSEQ multiplex PCR. The sample consists of some 130,000 clones, approximately 78% of them appearing once. Material for sequencing was peripheral blood. The receptor was derived from a man in his fifties or sixties who had recovered from COVID-19.

The DNA for the CDR3 is TGTGCCAGCAGTTACTCGAGGCAGGGGGCGCCCCACGAGCAGTACTTC. Protein: CASSYSRQGAPHEQYF. The rearrangement uses TRBV6-2 or TRBV6-3 and TRBJ2-7, with 8 bases lining up with TRBD1. The length of the CDR3 is 16 residues. Per germline, CDR1 MNHEY and CDR2 SVGEGT. V was clipped by 0 bases and J by 5 bases; unmatched bases: 9.